Below, 27 T cell receptor beta chains from the same sample are listed, as sequenced in a study of cytomegalovirus exposure and HLA in healthy donors. Researchers ran the PCR with 60 Vbeta and 13 Jbeta primers. Sequenced by immunoSEQ multiplex PCR; TCRdb stores in-frame clones only, minus some. The repertoire has about 160,000 clones, roughly 80% of them found once; the top ten carry around 1.9%. The sample taken for sequencing was PBMCs. These receptors were collected from a man between 18 and 29 years old in good health and CMV-seronegative.

The chain uses TRBV28 and TRBJ1-3; TRBD1 is a possible D gene (5 bases). V gave up 7 bases and J gave up 2 bases, with 6 bases separating them. Germline CDR1 is MDHEN and CDR2 is SYDVKM. The CDR3 has 12 residues. CDR3 protein: CASTQAGNTIYF. CDR3 coding DNA: TGTGCCAGCACACAGGCTGGAAACACCATATATTTT. The entire variable domain, with the rest obtained from reference TRBV28 and TRBJ1-3, is as follows: DVKVTQSSRYLVKRTGEKVFLECVQDMDHENMFWYRQDPGLGLRLIYFSYDVKMKEKGDIPEGYSVSREKKERFSLILESASTNQTSMYLCASTQAGNTIYFGEGSWLTVV.

This chain links TRBV7-9 with TRBJ2-3; D ambiguous. The CDR3 runs to 11 residues. Germline CDR1 is SEHNR and CDR2 is FQNEAQ (reference sequence). The V end lost 5 bases, the J end lost 5 bases, and 5 bases lay between the germline ends. In DNA, the CDR3 is TGTGCCAGCAGCCCACTAGATACGCAGTATTTT. Translating it yields CASSPLDTQYF. Filled out from reference TRBV7-9 and TRBJ2-3, the complete variable domain reads DTGVSQNPRHKITKRGQNVTFRCDPISEHNRLYWYRQTLGQGPEFLTYFQNEAQLEKSRLLSDRFSAERPKGSFSTLEIQRTEQGDSAMYLCASSPLDTQYFGPGTRLTVL.

The chain uses TRBV5-1 and TRBJ1-2, with 8 bases lining up with TRBD1. In germline, CDR1 is SGHRS, CDR2 YFSETQ. This CDR3 spans 13 amino acids. After removal of 3 bases from V and 6 bases from J, the junction contained 4 bases not matched to a gene. The CDR3: CASSSGGENGYTF. Written as DNA, the CDR3 is TGCGCCAGCAGCTCAGGGGGCGAGAATGGCTACACCTTC.

This sequence joins TRBV28 and TRBJ2-3, with 9 bases identical to TRBD2. This CDR3 spans 17 amino acids. V was pared by 4 bases and J by 2 bases, with 10 bases of the junction left unmatched. Germline V lookup: CDR1 MDHEN, CDR2 SYDVKM. This chain's CDR3 is CASSSNFRLADTDTQYF. DNA of the CDR3: TGTGCCAGCAGTTCCAACTTTAGACTAGCGGACACAGATACGCAGTATTTT.

The V and J genes are TRBV4-1 and TRBJ2-1; the D gene is possibly TRBD2 (7 bases). V lost 1 base to trimming and J lost 7 bases, with 17 bases between them. CDR1 and CDR2 from the germline V gene are MGHRA and YSYEKL. The CDR3 is 16 amino acids. The chain's CDR3 is CASSQGGRGAKNEQFF. CDR3 DNA: TGCGCCAGCAGCCAAGGGGGGAGGGGGGCGAAAAATGAGCAGTTCTTC.

The chain employs TRBV7-6 and TRBJ1-2; 9 positions agree with TRBD1. This CDR3 has 16 amino acids. V was pared by 0 bases and J by 5 bases, with 7 bases of the junction left unmatched. Germline lookup yields CDR1 SGHVS and CDR2 FNYEAQ. CDR3 DNA: TGTGCCAGCAGCTTAGCAACAGGGGGCGGTGTTTATGGCTACACCTTC. Residues: CASSLATGGGVYGYTF.

The V gene is TRBV27, the J gene TRBJ2-5; the match to TRBD1 covers 8 bases. V lost 4 bases, J lost 2 bases, and 3 bases stayed unmatched. The CDR3 length is 14 residues. CDR1 MNHEY and CDR2 SMNVEV come from the germline V gene (reference sequence). CDR3 region: CASSSGQGQETQYF. CDR3 sequence (DNA): TGTGCCAGCAGTTCTGGACAGGGTCAAGAGACCCAGTACTTC.

Notes on this clone: At one end, the junction sequence differs from germline, possibly due to a read error. The rearrangement joins TRBV7-9 to TRBJ1-6; D gene uncertain. The germline gives CDR1 SEHNR, CDR2 FQNEAQ (reference sequence). The CDR3 is 12 amino acids. CDR3 bases: TGTTCCAGCAGCTTCCCCGCCTATCCCCTCCACTTT. Translated: CSSSFPAYPLHF.

This chain joins TRBV7-9 and TRBJ2-7; maybe TRBD2 (5 bases). Trimming left V 3 bases short and J 6 bases short, with 15 bases between. The CDR3 runs 14 residues. The germline gives CDR1 SEHNR, CDR2 FQNEAQ (reference sequence). The CDR3 here is CASSFRTAPSEQYF. The CDR3 region has the DNA TGTGCCAGCAGCTTCCGGACTGCGCCCTCCGAGCAGTACTTC.

A few counts support this clone. An end of the junction does not agree with germline; a read error may underlie this. This sequence joins TRBV7-9 and TRBJ2-1, with D possibly matching TRBD1 (6 bases). The CDR3 has 17 residues. CDR1 is SEHNR, CDR2 FQNEAQ, per germline (reference sequence). CDR3 DNA: TGTTCCAGCAGCTCAGACACAGGGCTAAGCTCCTACAATGAGCAGTTCTTC. Its protein product is CSSSSDTGLSSYNEQFF.

The chain uses TRBV2 and TRBJ2-7; 11 bases align to TRBD2. Per the germline V gene, CDR1 is SNHLY and CDR2 is FYNNEI. V shed 7 bases and J 1 base; nucleotides not matched to a gene: 6. There are 15 residues in the CDR3. CDR3 nucleotides: TGTGCCAGCAACCCCCCTAGCGGGGGGTCCTACGAGCAGTACTTC. The encoded protein is CASNPPSGGSYEQYF.

This chain uses TRBV19 with TRBJ2-1, with D perhaps matching TRBD2 (5 bases). Germline V CDR1 and CDR2: LNHDA, SQIVND (reference sequence). V lost 3 bases to trimming and J lost 2 bases, with 8 bases between them. The CDR3 is 14 residues long. CDR3 DNA sequence: TGTGCCAGTAGTATGATGGGAGCCTACAATGAGCAGTTCTTC. This encodes CASSMMGAYNEQFF.

The V and J genes are TRBV28 and TRBJ1-5, with a tentative D call TRBD1 (5 bases). The V end lost 3 bases, the J end lost 0 bases, and 12 bases lay between the germline ends. This CDR3 region has 16 residues. The V gene's germline CDR1 is MDHEN and CDR2 SYDVKM. CDR3 protein: CASSFKGLYSNQPQHF. Here the CDR3 DNA reads TGTGCCAGCAGTTTCAAGGGGCTTTATAGCAATCAGCCCCAGCATTTT.

The chain joins TRBV9 to TRBJ2-1, with D perhaps matching TRBD1 (5 bases). CDR1 and CDR2 from the germline V gene are SGDLS and YYNGEE. The CDR3 consists of 15 residues. With 4 bases removed from V and 2 bases from J, the gap between germline ends came to 13 bases. The CDR3 reads CASSPQQGPYNEQFF. In nucleotides, the CDR3 is TGTGCCAGCAGCCCCCAGCAGGGCCCCTACAATGAGCAGTTCTTC.

The gene calls are TRBV5-4 and TRBJ2-7; 11 bases agree with TRBD2. This CDR3 has 16 residues. The trim removed 4 bases at V and 3 bases at J, leaving 9 bases unmatched. CDR1 and CDR2 (germline): SGHNT, YYREEE (reference sequence). This chain's CDR3 is CASSKGTSGLLYEQYF. In nucleotides, the CDR3 is TGTGCCAGCAGCAAAGGGACTAGCGGATTGCTCTACGAGCAGTACTTC.

J is TRBJ2-1 and V is TRBV18; TRBD2 matches at 7 bases. Germline V lookup: CDR1 KGHSH, CDR2 LQKENI. With V trimmed by 4 bases and J by 0 bases, 6 bases remained unmatched. The length of the CDR3 is 16 residues. The CDR3 reads CASSLGTGGSYNEQFF. The CDR3, as DNA: TGTGCCAGCTCACTCGGGACGGGGGGCTCCTACAATGAGCAGTTCTTC.

V is TRBV11-2 and J is TRBJ2-3; TRBD2 is a possible D gene (6 bases). Deletions cut 5 bases from V and 9 bases from J, with 12 bases between. The CDR3 runs to 12 residues. Germline-derived CDR1 and CDR2 are SGHAT and FQNNGV. This chain's CDR3 is CASSGAGGTQYF. CDR3 coding DNA: TGTGCCAGCAGCGGGGCAGGAGGGACGCAGTATTTT.

This chain uses TRBV10-3 with TRBJ1-1; D perhaps matches TRBD1 (5 bases). Trimming shortened V by 4 bases and J by 5 bases, and 14 bases separated the two germline ends. This CDR3 is 14 amino acids long. CDR1 is ENHRY and CDR2 is SYGVKD in the germline V gene. In nucleotides, the CDR3 is TGTGCCATCAGTGGGACCGACGGGGGTACTGAAGCTTTCTTT. The encoded protein is CAISGTDGGTEAFF.

The CDR3 protein is CASSRTSGPYEQYF. In DNA, the CDR3 is TGTGCCAGCAGCCGGACTAGCGGCCCCTACGAGCAGTACTTC. The gene calls are TRBV6-5 and TRBJ2-7; 10 nucleotides align to TRBD2. CDR1 is MNHEY, CDR2 SVGAGI, per germline. There are 14 residues in the CDR3. Trimming at V came to 6 bases and at J to 2 bases, leaving 4 bases not matched to a gene.

The V and J genes are TRBV28 and TRBJ1-1; D is uncertain. Germline V gene lookup returns CDR1 MDHEN and CDR2 SYDVKM. The CDR3 has 13 residues. V lost 2 bases and J lost 1, with 5 bases in between. This chain's CDR3 is CASSLPQNTEAFF. The CDR3 DNA reads TGTGCCAGCAGTTTACCCCAGAACACTGAAGCTTTCTTT.

This clone appeared a few times. This chain uses TRBV6-1 with TRBJ2-5; D is unresolved. The CDR3 spans 14 residues. Germline V CDR1 and CDR2: MNHNS, SASEGT. Trimming shortened V by 1 base and J by 5 bases, and 11 bases separated the two germline ends. CDR3 coding DNA: TGTGCCAGCAGTGAAGATCACTATAGGGAGACCCAGTACTTC. Amino acid sequence: CASSEDHYRETQYF.

The chain has TRBV4-1 and TRBJ1-1, with unresolved D. CDR3 length: 14 residues. V was pared by 5 bases and J by 1 base, with 11 bases between. Looked up from germline, CDR1 is MGHRA and CDR2 is YSYEKL. CDR3 in amino acids: CASSGVGRNTEAFF. The CDR3, as DNA: TGCGCCAGCAGCGGGGTCGGGAGGAACACTGAAGCTTTCTTT.

The chain is built from TRBV5-4 and TRBJ2-2; TRBD2 agrees at 16 bases. Germline loops: CDR1 SGHNT, CDR2 YYREEE (reference sequence). The CDR3 is made up of 17 amino acids. V dropped 3 bases and J dropped 5; count of bases not matched to a gene: 4. CDR3 in DNA: TGTGCCAGCAGCTGGGGGACTAGCGGGGGGGAGACCGGGGAGCTGTTTTTT. It is translated as CASSWGTSGGETGELFF.

The V call is TRBV7-8, the J call TRBJ2-5; no clear D. The J call may be wrong; the DNA end is better matched by TRBJ2-7. Germline V gene data show CDR1 as SGHVS and CDR2 as FQNEAQ. The CDR3 spans 15 residues. The CDR3 spells CASSLTAATSYEQYF. The CDR3 DNA reads as TGTGCCAGCAGCCTCACGGCAGCGACCTCCTACGAGCAGTACTTC.

The chain combines TRBV27 with TRBJ2-7; 7 bases fit TRBD2. Germline V lookup: CDR1 MNHEY, CDR2 SMNVEV (reference sequence). Trimming cost V 6 bases and J 3 bases; bases outside gene matches: 2. The length of the CDR3 is 12 residues. The CDR3 region has the DNA TGTGCCAGCAGGGGGGAGGGCTACGAGCAGTACTTC. Translation: CASRGEGYEQYF.

Regarding this clone: Other DNA variants within this sample encode the same CDR3. The V gene is TRBV27, the J gene TRBJ1-3, with 7 nucleotides matching TRBD1. With V trimmed by 6 bases and J by 0 bases, 5 bases remained unmatched. The CDR3 loop spans 15 amino acids. Germline CDR1 reads MNHEY; CDR2 reads SMNVEV (reference sequence). The CDR3 DNA is TGTGCCAGCAGCTTAGACAGGGCCTCTGGAAACACCATATATTTT. Translated: CASSLDRASGNTIYF.

This chain connects TRBV27 to TRBJ2-5, with D possibly matching TRBD2 (5 bases). V was trimmed by 0 bases and J by 5 bases, leaving 10 bases between them. Germline values: CDR1 MNHEY, CDR2 SMNVEV (reference sequence). The CDR3 totals 14 residues. In DNA, the CDR3 is TGTGCCAGCAGTTTATCGAACCAGCGGGAGACCCAGTACTTC. It specifies CASSLSNQRETQYF.